These 21 T cell receptor beta chains share one sample of origin, sequenced in a study of blood T cell repertoires in COVID-19. Method: immunoSEQ multiplex PCR; TCRdb's copy keeps in-frame clones and lacks some. Of about 230,000 clones in the sample, 80% to 90% are singletons; the top ten hold more than 1.2%. The source material was peripheral blood. The receptors derive from a woman in her 40s who had recovered from COVID-19.

The rearrangement links TRBV9 to TRBJ2-1, with 10 bases that match TRBD1. This CDR3 is 18 amino acids long. Germline lookup yields CDR1 SGDLS and CDR2 YYNGEE. Unmatched junction bases numbered 8, after V lost 1 base and J lost 1 base. CDR3 coding DNA: TGTGCCAGCAGCGTACACCCGGACAGGGGGTCTTCCTACAATGAGCAGTTCTTC. This translates into CASSVHPDRGSSYNEQFF.

Comments on this clone: Distinct nucleotide sequences in the sample also encode this CDR3. V usage is TRBV18 and J usage is TRBJ1-4, with 7 bases fitting TRBD1. After removal of 3 bases from V and 6 bases from J, the junction contained 1 base not matched to a gene. CDR1 and CDR2 (germline): KGHSH, LQKENI. There are 13 residues in the CDR3. CDR3 residues: CASSPGQDEKLFF. The CDR3 DNA reads TGTGCCAGCTCACCCGGACAGGATGAAAAACTGTTTTTT.

The V call is TRBV7-2, the J call TRBJ1-2; D perhaps matches TRBD1 (5 bases). CDR3 length: 14 amino acids. The germline V gene encodes CDR1 SGHTA and CDR2 FQGNSA. The V end lost 3 bases, the J end lost 8 bases, and 16 bases lay between the germline ends. The CDR3: CASSLSGFAKGYTF. DNA for the CDR3: TGTGCCAGCAGCTTGTCAGGGTTCGCGAAGGGCTACACCTTC.

The gene calls are TRBV19 and TRBJ1-1, with 10 bases fitting TRBD1. The CDR3 contains 14 residues. J lost 4 bases, V lost 1 base, and 0 bases had no gene match. Germline CDR1 is LNHDA and CDR2 is SQIVND (reference sequence). CDR3 in DNA: TGTGCCAGTAGTATAGGGACAGGGGGCACTGAAGCTTTCTTT. Protein product: CASSIGTGGTEAFF.

This chain links TRBV10-3 with TRBJ1-2; 7 bases line up with TRBD1. This CDR3 contains 14 residues. V lost 9 bases and J lost 4; bases outside the gene matches: 11. CDR1 is ENHRY, CDR2 SYGVKD, per germline. The CDR3 DNA sequence: TGTGCCATAAAACAGGGGTATCTCTCCTATGGCTACACCTTC. Amino acid sequence: CAIKQGYLSYGYTF.

The chain employs TRBV6-6 and TRBJ1-5, with D perhaps matching TRBD1 (6 bases). Trimming stripped 6 bases from V and 1 base from J, with 16 bases between. The germline V gene has CDR1 MNHNY and CDR2 SVGAGI (reference sequence). This CDR3 spans 16 amino acids. In DNA form, the CDR3 reads TGTGCCAGCAGCTCTCCGGGGGGCCTCAGCAATCAGCCCCAGCATTTT. Translated: CASSSPGGLSNQPQHF.

The chain is built from TRBV19 and TRBJ1-2; D remains ambiguous. Trimming cost V 1 base and J 5 bases, with 5 bases left between them. Germline CDR1 LNHDA, CDR2 SQIVND (reference sequence). The CDR3 runs to 12 residues. The CDR3 region is CASSIVQYGYTF. DNA of the CDR3: TGTGCCAGTAGTATAGTTCAGTATGGCTACACCTTC.

V is TRBV7-2 and J is TRBJ1-2, with a possible D match to TRBD1 (6 bases). The CDR3 consists of 14 residues. Trimming stripped 4 bases from V and 7 bases from J, with 16 bases between. Germline loops: CDR1 SGHTA, CDR2 FQGNSA. The CDR3 region has the DNA TGTGCCAGCAGCTGGGGGGGGGACACAACTGGCTACACCTTC. Residues: CASSWGGDTTGYTF.

The V gene is TRBV29-1, the J gene TRBJ1-2; D is unclear. The germline V and J ends were trimmed by 3 bases and 8 bases, with 10 bases remaining between them. The CDR3 runs 11 residues. Looked up from germline, CDR1 is SQVTM and CDR2 is ANQGSEA. CDR3 nucleotide sequence: TGCAGCGTTGATGGACTCCTGGGCTACACCTTC. Amino acid sequence: CSVDGLLGYTF.

The V gene is TRBV30, the J gene TRBJ1-4; D is ambiguous. Trimming took off 2 bases at V and 8 bases at J, with 18 bases between the two ends. The CDR3 spans 15 residues. Germline V gene data show CDR1 as GTSNPN and CDR2 as SVGIG (reference sequence). Here the CDR3 DNA reads TGTGCCTGGAGTCCAGCCGGCACCGGAGGGGAAAAACTGTTTTTT. Encoded protein: CAWSPAGTGGEKLFF. The complete variable domain, with remaining parts taken from reference TRBV30 and TRBJ1-4, reads SQTIHQWPATLVQPVGSPLSLECTVEGTSNPNLYWYRQAAGRGLQLLFYSVGIGQISSEVPQNLSASRPQDRQFILSSKKLLLSDSGFYLCAWSPAGTGGEKLFFGSGTQLSVL.

This chain connects TRBV19 to TRBJ2-5, with TRBD1 matching 8 bases. The CDR3 is 17 amino acids. V lost 4 bases to trimming and J lost 1 base; unmatched junction nucleotides: 11. Germline V gives CDR1 LNHDA, CDR2 SQIVND (reference sequence). CDR3 sequence (DNA): TGTGCCAGTAGTAGCAAGACAGGGGTGAGGTCCCAAGAGACCCAGTACTTC. Translated, it gives CASSSKTGVRSQETQYF.

The chain is built from TRBV5-4 and TRBJ2-1; D is perhaps TRBD1 (8 bases). The CDR3 runs to 16 residues. Germline CDR1 reads SGHNT; CDR2 reads YYREEE (reference sequence). The V end was cut by 3 bases, the J end by 6 bases, with 19 bases between. The CDR3 DNA follows: TGTGCCAGCAGCTCAAGGACAGGGAGGGCCCTCAATGAGCAGTTCTTC. Translating gives CASSSRTGRALNEQFF.

The chain recombines TRBV7-6 with TRBJ2-3; D is possibly TRBD2 (7 bases). The germline V gene has CDR1 SGHVS and CDR2 FNYEAQ. V was cut by 6 bases and J by 6 bases, with 22 bases left in between. The CDR3 sequence is 16 residues long. This CDR3 reads CASSPQSRGAGDTQYF. The CDR3 DNA reads TGTGCCAGCAGTCCCCAATCCCGGGGGGCAGGGGATACGCAGTATTTT.

CDR3 amino acids: CASSWGEIETQYF. Here the CDR3 DNA reads TGTGCCAGCAGCTGGGGCGAGATAGAGACCCAGTACTTC. V usage is TRBV7-9 and J usage is TRBJ2-5; D is perhaps TRBD1 (5 bases). Germline loops: CDR1 SEHNR, CDR2 FQNEAQ (reference sequence). V was pared by 4 bases and J by 4 bases, with 10 bases between. The CDR3 consists of 13 residues.

This chain connects TRBV9 to TRBJ2-3; TRBD2 matches 9 bases. The CDR3 covers 14 residues. Germline CDR1 reads SGDLS; CDR2 reads YYNGEE. V shed 4 bases, J shed 4 bases, and the junction held 4 bases outside the gene matches. The CDR3: CASSTGTSPDTQYF. The CDR3 DNA follows: TGTGCCAGCAGCACCGGGACTAGCCCAGATACGCAGTATTTT.

The rearrangement uses TRBV6-5 and TRBJ2-7; 10 bases fit TRBD1. CDR3 length equals 14 residues. V shed 4 bases and J 5 bases; nucleotides not matched to a gene: 5. In germline, CDR1 is MNHEY, CDR2 SVGAGI. DNA for the CDR3: TGTGCCAGCAGTTTGGGGACAGGGGTTGACGAGCAGTACTTC. It codes for CASSLGTGVDEQYF.

CDR3 in DNA: TGTGCCAGCAGTGGGGGACTAGCGGGGGTAAATGAGCAGTTCTTC. It is translated as CASSGGLAGVNEQFF. The chain links TRBV25-1 to TRBJ2-1; the match to TRBD2 covers 14 bases. The ends lost 4 bases at V and 7 bases at J; junction bases unmatched: 3. Germline CDR1 reads MGHDK; CDR2 reads SYGVNS. The CDR3 has 15 residues.

The chain has TRBV6-5 and TRBJ2-2; 12 nucleotides align to TRBD2. Trimming took 9 bases from V and 3 from J; bases not matched to a gene: 2. The CDR3 is 14 residues long. Germline loops: CDR1 MNHEY, CDR2 SVGAGI. The CDR3 protein is CASSSGGDTGELFF. For the CDR3, the DNA is TGTGCCAGTTCTAGCGGGGGGGACACCGGGGAGCTGTTTTTT.

The J gene is TRBJ1-2, the V gene TRBV29-1; 9 bases fit TRBD1. The CDR3 totals 13 residues. Germline V gives CDR1 SQVTM, CDR2 ANQGSEA. The V segment lost 6 bases and the J segment 7 bases; nucleotides outside the gene matches: 9. CDR3 sequence: CSVDTTGGFGYTF. CDR3 DNA: TGCAGCGTGGACACGACAGGGGGATTTGGCTACACCTTC.

This chain links TRBV7-2 with TRBJ1-4, with D possibly matching TRBD1 (6 bases). CDR1 is SGHTA and CDR2 is FQGNSA in the germline V gene. Trimming removed 6 bases from V and 11 bases from J, with 22 bases in between. The CDR3 loop spans 15 amino acids. This CDR3 is CASRRTLTGGMKLFF. CDR3 coding DNA: TGTGCCAGCAGACGAACCCTAACGGGGGGCATGAAACTGTTTTTT.

The chain has TRBV28 and TRBJ1-5; D gene uncertain. The V gene lost 7 bases and the J gene lost 4 bases, with 8 bases spanning the gap. Germline values: CDR1 MDHEN, CDR2 SYDVKM. CDR3 length: 12 residues. The CDR3 nucleotides are TGTGCCAGCAAAAGGACTAATCAGCCCCAGCATTTT. Translating it yields CASKRTNQPQHF.